This TCR beta chain was documented in a study of T cells expressing NK-cell markers. On the study more broadly: Sorted CD3+CD56+NKG2C+, CD3+CD56+NKG2C- and CD3+CD56-NKG2C+ T-cell subsets were beta-chain profiled. Serological testing identified most of the eight sequenced donors as HCMV-seropositive and one as seronegative. Study results and caveats: The leading position in the CD3+CD56-NKG2C+ fraction of a few donors also went to these clonotypes. Dominant NKG2C+ clonotypes made up roughly 1.0-8% of CD8+ T cells in 5 or 6 donors.

TCRdb reprocessed the 5' RACE reads; each CDR3 protein has one entry and no DNA is given. Its clone listing holds about 550,000 distinct CDR3 sequences. About this clonotype itself: The antigen is undetermined.

This clonotype was obtained from a man aged 18 to 30 in good health. The specimen sequenced was blood T cells: a sorted CD56 or NKG2C T cell subset, CD4+ or CD8+ T cells, or bulk PBMC T cells (not recorded which).

CDR3 protein: CASTGTSRRAVKTQYF. The J gene is TRBJ2-5, the V gene TRBV6-1; TCRdb's D gene call, TRBD2, goes unchecked for lack of DNA. This CDR3 has 16 amino acids. Germline CDR1 and CDR2: MNHNS and SASEGT.